The 17 T cell receptor beta chains in this list originate from one sample, sequenced in a study of blood T cells in healthy people across ages. Next came a second PCR, run for roughly 6 to 11 cycles, which used a sample-barcoded 5' primer along with a J-beta primer mix. Via MiXCR, TCRdb re-called the 5' RACE reads, giving one row per CDR3 protein. The table shows over 1.5 million distinct CDR3 sequences, with 49% occurring only once. The sequenced material came from blood. The receptor set was obtained from a woman in her 40s in good health.

This clonotype was detected a few times. This sequence joins TRBV7-2 and TRBJ1-4, with a possible D match to TRBD1 (6 bases). The germline V and J ends were trimmed by 4 bases and 6 bases, with 15 bases remaining between them. The CDR3 length is 15 residues. Germline V gene sequence: CDR1 SGHTA, CDR2 FQGNSA. CDR3 coding DNA: TGTGCCAGCAGCTCACAGGGAGGGAGTGATGAAAAACTGTTTTTT. It codes for CASSSQGGSDEKLFF.

This clonotype has a handful of counts. CDR3 coding DNA: TGTGCCAGCAGCCATTCGGACAGGGGGCCTCAAGAGACCCAGTACTTC. It encodes CASSHSDRGPQETQYF. The genes are TRBV13 and TRBJ2-5; 11 bases fit TRBD1. J was trimmed by 2 bases and V by 5 bases; bases with no gene match: 7. The CDR3 has 16 amino acids. Germline CDR1 PRHDT, CDR2 FYEKMQ (reference sequence).

The V and J genes are TRBV7-2 and TRBJ1-5, with unresolved D. The V gene lost 1 base and the J gene lost 0 bases, with 10 bases spanning the gap. The CDR3 sequence is 16 residues long. In germline, CDR1 is SGHTA, CDR2 FQGNSA. This CDR3 reads CASSLVSTNSNQPQHF. The CDR3 region has the DNA TGTGCCAGCAGCTTAGTTAGTACGAATAGCAATCAGCCCCAGCATTTT.

J is TRBJ2-1 and V is TRBV5-1; D perhaps matches TRBD1 (6 bases). V shed 7 bases and J shed 2 bases, with 16 bases lying between them. The germline V gene has CDR1 SGHRS and CDR2 YFSETQ. This CDR3 is built from 15 residues. CDR3 coding DNA: TGCGCCAGCGCCCCGACGACAGGAGCCTACAATGAGCAGTTCTTC. It is translated as CASAPTTGAYNEQFF.

This clonotype occurred once. The chain employs TRBV5-1 and TRBJ1-1; weak D call: TRBD1 (6 bases). CDR3 size: 15 residues. Trimming took off 4 bases at V and 4 bases at J, with 17 bases between the two ends. CDR1 is SGHRS and CDR2 is YFSETQ in the germline V gene. CDR3 in amino acids: CASSRGSGQLTEAFF. The CDR3 nucleotides are TGCGCCAGCAGCCGAGGATCAGGACAGCTCACTGAAGCTTTCTTT.

This clonotype has only a few counts. The chain combines TRBV7-2 with TRBJ2-3; 8 bases fit TRBD1. V lost 4 bases to trimming and J lost 4 bases; unmatched junction nucleotides: 10. The CDR3 covers 16 residues. In germline, CDR1 is SGHTA, CDR2 FQGNSA. As DNA, the CDR3 is TGTGCCAGCAGCTCAACCGGACAGGGTCTAGCAGATACGCAGTATTTT. This gives the protein CASSSTGQGLADTQYF.

Written as DNA, the CDR3 is TGTGCCAGCAACCCCTTAGGGTCCTACAATGAGCAGTTCTTC. As protein: CASNPLGSYNEQFF. The rearrangement uses TRBV12-3 or TRBV12-4 and TRBJ2-1; no clear D. V was pared by 7 bases and J by 1 base, with 11 bases between. This CDR3 has 14 residues.

This clonotype has just a few counts. J is TRBJ2-7 and V is TRBV11-2; 10 bases are shared with TRBD1. The ends lost 7 bases at V and 3 bases at J; junction bases unmatched: 12. The CDR3 totals 16 residues. Germline CDR1 reads SGHAT; CDR2 reads FQNNGV. CDR3 region: CASKTAGTGDLYEQYF. The DNA for the CDR3 is TGTGCCAGCAAGACTGCCGGGACAGGGGACCTCTACGAGCAGTACTTC.

J is TRBJ1-2 and V is TRBV9; 8 nucleotides align to TRBD1. The V gene's germline CDR1 is SGDLS and CDR2 YYNGEE. The CDR3 is made up of 16 amino acids. V lost 3 bases to trimming and J lost 2 bases; unmatched junction nucleotides: 9. The CDR3 loop reads CASSDPGQGLNYGYTF. CDR3 nucleotides: TGTGCCAGCAGCGACCCTGGACAGGGACTAAACTATGGCTACACCTTC.

This clonotype was seen a handful of times. The chain carries TRBV27 and TRBJ2-7; D remains unclear. Germline V gene sequence: CDR1 MNHEY, CDR2 SMNVEV (reference sequence). The CDR3 consists of 15 residues. V lost 7 bases and J lost 1, with 17 bases in between. This CDR3 reads CASIRYGGGSYEQYF. CDR3 nucleotide sequence: TGTGCCAGCATTCGTTATGGCGGCGGATCCTACGAGCAGTACTTC.

The CDR3 protein is CASTPPGQTYEQYF. For the CDR3, the DNA is TGCGCCAGCACTCCACCGGGACAGACCTACGAGCAGTACTTC. The chain uses TRBV5-1 and TRBJ2-4; TRBD1 agrees at 7 bases. Matching the DNA end better, TRBJ2-7 makes the J call doubtful. Germline-derived CDR1 and CDR2 are SGHRS and YFSETQ. This CDR3 spans 14 amino acids.

The chain carries TRBV7-2 and TRBJ1-1; D might be TRBD1 (6 bases). In germline, CDR1 is SGHTA, CDR2 FQGNSA. Trimming shortened V by 2 bases and J by 1 base, and 11 bases separated the two germline ends. This CDR3 has 15 residues. This CDR3 is CASSLRGGWNTEAFF. DNA of the CDR3: TGTGCCAGCAGCTTAAGGGGGGGCTGGAACACTGAAGCTTTCTTT.

This clonotype was seen a handful of times. The chain couples TRBV29-1 to TRBJ1-2, with 7 bases aligning to TRBD1. Trimming took 7 bases from V and 6 from J; bases not matched to a gene: 2. There are 10 residues in the CDR3. Looked up from germline, CDR1 is SQVTM and CDR2 is ANQGSEA. In nucleotides, the CDR3 is TGCAGCGGGGGGACAGATGGCTACACCTTC. This encodes CSGGTDGYTF.

Here the CDR3 reads CASKGQATYEQYF. CDR3 coding DNA: TGTGCCAGCAAGGGACAGGCAACCTACGAGCAGTACTTC. The rearrangement uses TRBV6-2 or TRBV6-3 and TRBJ2-7; 8 nucleotides match TRBD1. CDR1 and CDR2 (germline): MNHEY, SVGEGT. With 7 bases clipped from V and 2 bases from J, the junction kept 4 bases outside the gene matches. This CDR3 is 13 amino acids long.

On this clonotype: The germline gene is not matched at one end of the junction; a read error may be the cause. CDR3 amino acids: CAGSLGGASYEQYF. As DNA, the CDR3 is TGTGCCGGCAGCTTAGGCGGAGCATCCTACGAGCAGTACTTC. The chain combines TRBV11-2 with TRBJ2-7; D gene unclear. This CDR3 contains 14 residues. CDR1 is SGHAT and CDR2 is FQNNGV in the germline V gene. Drawing the rest from reference TRBV11-2 and TRBJ2-7, the complete variable domain is EAGVAQSPRYKIIEKRQSVAFWCNPISGHATLYWYQQILGQGPKLLIQFQNNGVVDDSQLPKDRFSAERLKGVDSTLKIQPAKLEDSAVYLCAGSLGGASYEQYFGPGTRLTVT.

This clonotype was seen a handful of times. V is TRBV29-1 and J is TRBJ2-3, with 8 bases aligning to TRBD2. Trimming cost V 4 bases and J 1 base; bases outside gene matches: 10. This CDR3 spans 16 amino acids. In germline, CDR1 is SQVTM, CDR2 ANQGSEA. CDR3 nucleotide sequence: TGCAGCGTTGGGACTAGCAATGGGCTAGGCACAGATACGCAGTATTTT. This gives the protein CSVGTSNGLGTDTQYF.

This clonotype was detected only a few times. The rearrangement uses TRBV25-1 and TRBJ2-6, with D possibly being TRBD1 or TRBD2 (5 bases each). V was pared by 6 bases and J by 4 bases, with 13 bases between. The CDR3 loop spans 15 amino acids. Germline V gene data show CDR1 as MGHDK and CDR2 as SYGVNS. CDR3 loop: CASSHSGTGANVLTF. The CDR3 bases are TGTGCCAGCAGCCATTCGGGGACCGGGGCCAACGTCCTGACTTTC. The entire variable domain, with the rest obtained from reference TRBV25-1 and TRBJ2-6, is as follows: EADIYQTPRYLVIGTGKKITLECSQTMGHDKMYWYQQDPGMELHLIHYSYGVNSTEKGDLSSESTVSRIRTEHFPLTLESARPSHTSQYLCASSHSGTGANVLTFGAGSRLTVL.